This T cell receptor beta chain originates from a study of blood T cell repertoires in COVID-19. Unmatched junction bases numbered 7, after V lost 5 bases and J lost 5 bases. CDR1 and CDR2 (germline): SGHNT, YYREEE (reference sequence). The CDR3 is made up of 15 amino acids. Profiled with immunoSEQ multiplex PCR; TCRdb holds only in-frame clones, not every one. The sample records roughly 140,000 clones, roughly 81% being singletons. Sequencing was done on a sample of peripheral blood. V usage is TRBV5-4 and J usage is TRBJ1-6; TRBD1 aligns across 7 bases. The receptor was isolated from a woman aged 55-75 years with COVID-19, enrolled during active disease. The CDR3 protein is CASRENRGNNSPLHF. The CDR3 DNA reads as TGTGCCAGCAGAGAGAACAGGGGTAATAATTCACCCCTCCACTTT.